These 4 T cell receptor beta chains share one sample of origin, sequenced in a study of cytomegalovirus exposure and HLA in healthy donors. The primer mix had 60 Vbeta and 13 Jbeta primers. TCRdb keeps only in-frame clones here, not all; method: immunoSEQ multiplex PCR. The profile shows about 140,000 clones, 82% of them singletons. Sequenced: PBMCs. All receptors derive from a man aged 25 to 40 in good health and CMV-seropositive.

The chain couples TRBV6-1 to TRBJ2-2; D possibly corresponds to TRBD1 (5 bases). The germline CDR1 and CDR2 sequences are MNHNS and SASEGT. The CDR3 has 15 amino acids. V was cut by 6 bases and J by 0 bases, with 11 bases left in between. DNA of the CDR3: TGTGCCAGCAGAATTGACAGTGCGAACACCGGGGAGCTGTTTTTT. This translates into CASRIDSANTGELFF.

The chain uses TRBV6-6 and TRBJ2-2, with a weak D call TRBD2 (6 bases). CDR3 length: 13 amino acids. Looked up from germline, CDR1 is MNHNY and CDR2 is SVGAGI (reference sequence). Trimming pared 5 bases from V and 6 bases from J, leaving 10 bases between. The CDR3: CASSKLAPGELFF. CDR3 coding DNA: TGTGCCAGCAGTAAACTAGCTCCCGGGGAGCTGTTTTTT.

A remark on this clone: The sample has other DNA sequences that encode this CDR3 too. V usage is TRBV5-1 and J usage is TRBJ2-3; 13 bases align to TRBD2. The CDR3 length is 16 residues. The trim removed 4 bases at V and 2 bases at J, leaving 4 bases unmatched. Germline loops: CDR1 SGHRS, CDR2 YFSETQ. CDR3 in amino acids: CASSLGTSGATDTQYF. The CDR3 DNA reads TGCGCCAGCAGCCTTGGGACTAGCGGGGCCACAGATACGCAGTATTTT.

The CDR3 loop is CASSEGRRLNTEAFF. The CDR3, as DNA: TGTGCCAGCAGTGAAGGGAGAAGACTGAACACTGAAGCTTTCTTT. The chain joins TRBV6-1 to TRBJ1-1; no clear D gene. Per the germline V gene, CDR1 is MNHNS and CDR2 is SASEGT. V was clipped by 1 base and J by 0 bases, with 9 bases between them. The CDR3 contains 15 residues.